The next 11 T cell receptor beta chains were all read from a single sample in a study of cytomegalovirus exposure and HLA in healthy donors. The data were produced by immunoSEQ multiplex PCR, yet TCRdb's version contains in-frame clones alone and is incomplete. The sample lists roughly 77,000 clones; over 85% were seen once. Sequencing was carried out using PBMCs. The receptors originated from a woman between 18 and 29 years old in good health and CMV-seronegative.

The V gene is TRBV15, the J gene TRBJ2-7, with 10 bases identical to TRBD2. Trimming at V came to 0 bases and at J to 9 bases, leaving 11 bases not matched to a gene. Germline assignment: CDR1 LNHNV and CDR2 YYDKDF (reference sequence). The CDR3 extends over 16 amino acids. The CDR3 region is CATSRDASLAGVGQYF. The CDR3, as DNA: TGTGCCACCAGCAGAGACGCGAGTCTAGCGGGAGTCGGGCAGTACTTC.

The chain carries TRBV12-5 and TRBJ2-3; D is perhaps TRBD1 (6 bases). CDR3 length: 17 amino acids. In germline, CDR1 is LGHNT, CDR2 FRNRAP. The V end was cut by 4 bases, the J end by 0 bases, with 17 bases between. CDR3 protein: CASGSPLTGDSTDTQYF. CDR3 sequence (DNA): TGTGCTAGTGGTTCTCCCCTGACAGGAGATAGCACAGATACGCAGTATTTT.

This CDR3 reads CASSGTGTGVDTQYF. In DNA, the CDR3 is TGTGCCAGCAGTGGAACCGGGACAGGGGTAGATACGCAGTATTTT. V usage is TRBV9 and J usage is TRBJ2-3, with 10 bases aligning to TRBD1. J was trimmed by 5 bases and V by 5 bases; bases with no gene match: 8. Germline CDR1 reads SGDLS; CDR2 reads YYNGEE. CDR3 length equals 15 residues.

The CDR3 is CASRPRDNHYGYTF. In DNA form, the CDR3 reads TGTGCCAGCAGACCACGGGACAACCACTATGGCTACACCTTC. V is TRBV6-1 and J is TRBJ1-2, with a weak D call TRBD1 (6 bases). V was pared by 6 bases and J by 3 bases, with 14 bases between. The CDR3 is 14 amino acids. Germline loops: CDR1 MNHNS, CDR2 SASEGT.

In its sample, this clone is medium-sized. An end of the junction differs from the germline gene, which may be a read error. The CDR3 sequence is CASSEGTGHVAF. The CDR3 DNA follows: TGCGCCAGCAGTGAAGGGACAGGGCACGTTGCCTTC. The gene calls are TRBV10-1 and TRBJ1-2; 9 bases are shared with TRBD1. Looked up from germline, CDR1 is WNHNN and CDR2 is SYGVQD (reference sequence). The CDR3 loop spans 12 amino acids.

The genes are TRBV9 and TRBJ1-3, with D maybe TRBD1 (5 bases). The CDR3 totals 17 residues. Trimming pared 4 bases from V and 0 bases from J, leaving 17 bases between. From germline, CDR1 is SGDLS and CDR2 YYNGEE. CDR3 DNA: TGTGCCAGCAGCTCTACGCTGGACATCTTCTCTGGAAACACCATATATTTT. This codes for CASSSTLDIFSGNTIYF.

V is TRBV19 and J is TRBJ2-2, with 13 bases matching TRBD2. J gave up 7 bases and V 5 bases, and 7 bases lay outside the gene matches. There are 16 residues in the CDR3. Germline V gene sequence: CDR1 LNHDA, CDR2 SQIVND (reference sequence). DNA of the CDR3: TGTGCCAGTAGTTCTCGACTAGCGGGGGGTTTCGGGGAGCTGTTTTTT. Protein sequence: CASSSRLAGGFGELFF.

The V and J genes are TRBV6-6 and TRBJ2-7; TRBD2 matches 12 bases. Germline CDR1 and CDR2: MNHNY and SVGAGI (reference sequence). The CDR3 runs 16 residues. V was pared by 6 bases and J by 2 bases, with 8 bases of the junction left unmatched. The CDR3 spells CASRPPTSGGAYEQYF. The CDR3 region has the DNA TGTGCCAGCAGGCCTCCGACTAGCGGGGGAGCCTACGAGCAGTACTTC.

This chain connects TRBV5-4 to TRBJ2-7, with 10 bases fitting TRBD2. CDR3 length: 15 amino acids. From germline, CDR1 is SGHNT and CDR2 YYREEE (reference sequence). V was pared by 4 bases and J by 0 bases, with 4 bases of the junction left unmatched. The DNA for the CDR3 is TGTGCCAGCAGCCCCGTAGCGGGAGGCTCCTACGAGCAGTACTTC. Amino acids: CASSPVAGGSYEQYF.

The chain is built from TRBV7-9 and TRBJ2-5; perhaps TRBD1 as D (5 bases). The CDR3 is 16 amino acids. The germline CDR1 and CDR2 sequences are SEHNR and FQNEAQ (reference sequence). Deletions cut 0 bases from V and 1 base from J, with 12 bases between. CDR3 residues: CASSLAPVRAQETQYF. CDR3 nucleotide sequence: TGTGCCAGCAGCTTAGCCCCGGTCAGGGCCCAAGAGACCCAGTACTTC.

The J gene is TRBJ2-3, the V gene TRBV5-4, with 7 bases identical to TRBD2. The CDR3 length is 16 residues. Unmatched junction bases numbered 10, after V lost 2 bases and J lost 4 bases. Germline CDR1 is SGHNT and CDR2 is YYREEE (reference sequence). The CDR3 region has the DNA TGTGCCAGCAGCTTCATGGGGGAGGGGTGGTCAGATACGCAGTATTTT. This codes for CASSFMGEGWSDTQYF.